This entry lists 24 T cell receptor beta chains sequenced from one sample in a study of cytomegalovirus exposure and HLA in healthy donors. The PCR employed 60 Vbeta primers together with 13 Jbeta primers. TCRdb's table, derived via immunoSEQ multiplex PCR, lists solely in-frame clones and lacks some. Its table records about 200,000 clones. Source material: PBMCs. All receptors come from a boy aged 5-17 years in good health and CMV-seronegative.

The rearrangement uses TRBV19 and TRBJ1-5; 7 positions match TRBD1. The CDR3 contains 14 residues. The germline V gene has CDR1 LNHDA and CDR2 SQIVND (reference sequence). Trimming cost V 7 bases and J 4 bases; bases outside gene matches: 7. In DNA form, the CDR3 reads TGTGCCAGTACCACCGGGACAGAAAATCAGCCCCAGCATTTT. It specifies CASTTGTENQPQHF.

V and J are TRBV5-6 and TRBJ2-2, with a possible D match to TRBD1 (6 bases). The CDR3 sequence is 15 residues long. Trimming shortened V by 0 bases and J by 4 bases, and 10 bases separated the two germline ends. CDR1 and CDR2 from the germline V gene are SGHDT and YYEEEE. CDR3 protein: CASSLEGVPTGELFF. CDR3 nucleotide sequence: TGTGCCAGCAGCTTGGAGGGGGTGCCCACCGGGGAGCTGTTTTTT.

The CDR3 loop reads CASSQERGQMNTEAFF. The CDR3 bases are TGCGCCAGCAGCCAAGAAAGGGGACAGATGAACACTGAAGCTTTCTTT. This sequence joins TRBV4-1 and TRBJ1-1; 7 bases match TRBD1. Per the germline V gene, CDR1 is MGHRA and CDR2 is YSYEKL. Trimming at V came to 0 bases and at J to 0 bases, leaving 4 bases not matched to a gene. This CDR3 is built from 16 residues.

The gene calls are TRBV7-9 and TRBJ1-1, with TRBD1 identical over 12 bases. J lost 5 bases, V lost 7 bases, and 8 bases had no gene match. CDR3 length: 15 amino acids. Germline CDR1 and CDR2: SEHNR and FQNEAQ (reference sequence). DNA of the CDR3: TGTGCCAGCAACTGGGACAGGGGGCTTGGAACTGAAGCTTTCTTT. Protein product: CASNWDRGLGTEAFF.

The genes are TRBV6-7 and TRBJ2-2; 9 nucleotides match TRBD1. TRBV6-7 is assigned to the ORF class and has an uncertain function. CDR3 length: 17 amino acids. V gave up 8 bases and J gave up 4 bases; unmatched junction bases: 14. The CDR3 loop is CASPARDRAKSTGELFF. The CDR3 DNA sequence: TGTGCCAGCCCCGCTAGGGACAGGGCGAAAAGCACCGGGGAGCTGTTTTTT.

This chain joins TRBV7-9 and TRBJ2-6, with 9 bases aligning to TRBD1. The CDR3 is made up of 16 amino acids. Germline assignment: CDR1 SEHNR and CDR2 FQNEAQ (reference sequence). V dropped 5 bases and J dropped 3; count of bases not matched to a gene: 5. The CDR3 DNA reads TGTGCCAGCAGCCCTGGACAGGGGTTTGGGGCCAACGTCCTGACTTTC. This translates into CASSPGQGFGANVLTF.

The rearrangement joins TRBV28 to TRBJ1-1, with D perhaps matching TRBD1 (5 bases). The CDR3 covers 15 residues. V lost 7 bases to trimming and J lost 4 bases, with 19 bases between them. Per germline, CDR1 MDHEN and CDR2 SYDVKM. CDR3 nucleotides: TGTGCCAGCAACATAGAGCGGGGGAGTGGCACTGAAGCTTTCTTT. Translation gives CASNIERGSGTEAFF.

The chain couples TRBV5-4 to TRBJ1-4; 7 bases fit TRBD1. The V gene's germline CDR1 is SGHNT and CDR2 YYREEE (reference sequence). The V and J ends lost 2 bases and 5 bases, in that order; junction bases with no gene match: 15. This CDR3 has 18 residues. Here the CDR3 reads CASSLKFTGDWGNEKLFF. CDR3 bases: TGTGCCAGCAGCTTAAAGTTCACAGGGGATTGGGGGAATGAAAAACTGTTTTTT.

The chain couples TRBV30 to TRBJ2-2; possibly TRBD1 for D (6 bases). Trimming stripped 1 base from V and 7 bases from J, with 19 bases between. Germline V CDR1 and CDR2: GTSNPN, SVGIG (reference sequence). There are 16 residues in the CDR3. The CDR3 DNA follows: TGTGCCTGGAGTGCCTTCCAGACAGGTTGGAGCGGGGAGCTGTTTTTT. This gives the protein CAWSAFQTGWSGELFF.

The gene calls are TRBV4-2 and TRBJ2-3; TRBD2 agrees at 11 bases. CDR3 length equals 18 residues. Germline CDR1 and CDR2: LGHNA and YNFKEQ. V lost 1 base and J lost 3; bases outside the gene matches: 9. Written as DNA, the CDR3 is TGTGCCAGCAGCCAAGTTTTTCTGACTAGCGGGGATACAGATACGCAGTATTTT. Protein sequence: CASSQVFLTSGDTDTQYF.

CDR3 bases: TGTGCCAGCAGCCGTATGGGCGGGTCCTACGAGCAGTACTTC. Its protein is CASSRMGGSYEQYF. The J gene is TRBJ2-7, the V gene TRBV5-4; tentatively, D is TRBD2 (5 bases). This CDR3 has 14 amino acids. Trimming pared 4 bases from V and 1 base from J, leaving 12 bases between. From germline, CDR1 is SGHNT and CDR2 YYREEE (reference sequence).

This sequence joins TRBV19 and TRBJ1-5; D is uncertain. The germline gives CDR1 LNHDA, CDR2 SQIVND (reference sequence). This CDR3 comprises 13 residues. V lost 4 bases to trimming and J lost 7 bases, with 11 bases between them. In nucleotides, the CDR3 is TGTGCCAGTAGTACTGGGAGTCCCCAGCCCCAGCATTTT. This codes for CASSTGSPQPQHF.

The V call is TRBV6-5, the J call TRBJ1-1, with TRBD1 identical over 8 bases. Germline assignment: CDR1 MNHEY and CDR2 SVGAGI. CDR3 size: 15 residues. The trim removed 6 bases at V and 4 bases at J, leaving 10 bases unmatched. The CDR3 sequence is CASRKDRADGTEAFF. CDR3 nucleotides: TGTGCCAGCAGGAAGGACAGGGCGGACGGCACTGAAGCTTTCTTT.

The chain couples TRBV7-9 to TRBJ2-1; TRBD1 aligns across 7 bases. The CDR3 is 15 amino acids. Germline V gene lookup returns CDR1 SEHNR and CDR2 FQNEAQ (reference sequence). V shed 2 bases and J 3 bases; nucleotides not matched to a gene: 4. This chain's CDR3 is CASSLTRQGYNEQFF. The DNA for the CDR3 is TGTGCCAGCAGCTTAACCCGACAGGGCTACAATGAGCAGTTCTTC.

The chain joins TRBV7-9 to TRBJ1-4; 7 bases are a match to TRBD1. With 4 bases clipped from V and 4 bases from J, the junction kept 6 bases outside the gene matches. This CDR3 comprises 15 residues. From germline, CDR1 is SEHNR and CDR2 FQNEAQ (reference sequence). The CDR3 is CASSSPGTVNEKLFF. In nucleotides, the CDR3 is TGTGCCAGCAGCTCACCCGGGACAGTTAATGAAAAACTGTTTTTT.

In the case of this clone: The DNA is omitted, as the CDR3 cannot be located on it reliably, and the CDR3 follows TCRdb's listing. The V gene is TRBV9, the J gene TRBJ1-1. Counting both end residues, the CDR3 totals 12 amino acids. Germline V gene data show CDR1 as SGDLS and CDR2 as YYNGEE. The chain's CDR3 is CASSSSNTEAFF.

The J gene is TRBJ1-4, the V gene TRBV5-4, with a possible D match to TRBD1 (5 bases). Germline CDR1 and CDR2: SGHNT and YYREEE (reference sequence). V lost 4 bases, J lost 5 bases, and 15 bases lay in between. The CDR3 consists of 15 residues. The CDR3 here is CASSLTGNANEKLFF. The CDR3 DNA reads TGTGCCAGCAGCCTCACAGGAAACGCGAATGAAAAACTGTTTTTT.

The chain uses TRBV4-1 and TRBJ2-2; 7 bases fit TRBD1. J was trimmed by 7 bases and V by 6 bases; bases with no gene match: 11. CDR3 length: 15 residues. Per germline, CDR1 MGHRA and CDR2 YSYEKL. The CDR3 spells CASRSPGQRLGELFF. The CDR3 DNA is TGCGCCAGCAGATCTCCGGGACAGAGACTCGGGGAGCTGTTTTTT.

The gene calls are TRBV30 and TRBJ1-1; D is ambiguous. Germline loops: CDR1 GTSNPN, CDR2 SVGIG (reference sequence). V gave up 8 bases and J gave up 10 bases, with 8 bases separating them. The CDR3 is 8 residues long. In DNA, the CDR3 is TGTGCCCGAGGAGGAGCTTTCTTT. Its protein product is CARGGAFF.

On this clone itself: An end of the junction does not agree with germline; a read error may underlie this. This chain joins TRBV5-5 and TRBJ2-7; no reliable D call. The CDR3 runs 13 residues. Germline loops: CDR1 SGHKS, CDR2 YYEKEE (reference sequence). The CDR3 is CASSLQVTYEQYF. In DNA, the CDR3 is TGTGCCAGCAGCCTCCAGGTGACCTATGAGCAGTACTTC.

The CDR3 DNA sequence: TGTGCCAGCAGCTTACAGGACAATTCCTACGAGCAGTACTTC. Encoded protein: CASSLQDNSYEQYF. The J gene is TRBJ2-7, the V gene TRBV11-3; D perhaps matches TRBD1 (5 bases). Trimming removed 2 bases from V and 1 base from J, with 9 bases in between. Germline CDR1 SGHNT, CDR2 YENEEA. The CDR3 loop spans 14 amino acids.

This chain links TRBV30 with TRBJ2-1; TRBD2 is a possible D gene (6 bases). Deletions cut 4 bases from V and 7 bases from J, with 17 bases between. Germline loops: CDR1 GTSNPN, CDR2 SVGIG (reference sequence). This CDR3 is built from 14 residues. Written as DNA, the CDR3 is TGTGCCTGGACGAATATCGGGACTCTTAATGAGCAGTTCTTC. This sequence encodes CAWTNIGTLNEQFF.

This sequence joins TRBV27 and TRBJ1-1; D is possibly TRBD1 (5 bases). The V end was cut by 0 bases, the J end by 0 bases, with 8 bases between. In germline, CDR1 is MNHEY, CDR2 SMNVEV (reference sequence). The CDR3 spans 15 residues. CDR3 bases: TGTGCCAGCAGTTTATCAAGGGGCATGAACACTGAAGCTTTCTTT. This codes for CASSLSRGMNTEAFF.

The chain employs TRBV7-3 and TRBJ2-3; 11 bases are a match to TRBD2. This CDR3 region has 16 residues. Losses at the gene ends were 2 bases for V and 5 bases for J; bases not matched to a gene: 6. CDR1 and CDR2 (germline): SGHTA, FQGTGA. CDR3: CASSLVSSGGRDTQYF. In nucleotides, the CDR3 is TGTGCCAGCAGCTTAGTGTCTAGCGGGGGGCGAGATACGCAGTATTTT.